This TCR beta chain was recovered during a study of shared clonotypes between healthy human individuals. V gave up 2 bases and J gave up 6 bases, with 7 bases separating them. Germline CDR1 and CDR2: MDHEN and SYDVKM. The CDR3 runs to 12 residues. Some clones are missing from TCRdb's copy, which holds only in-frame ones; the method was immunoSEQ multiplex PCR. The data show 2 million or so clones, over 85% seen once. The rearrangement uses TRBV28 and TRBJ2-5; weak D call: TRBD1 (6 bases). The sample was naive CD4+ T cells sorted from blood. The subset here: CD45RA+ positively selected. The TCR was taken from a man aged 18 to 30 in good health. CDR3 loop: CASSLRDKTQYF. In DNA, the CDR3 is TGTGCCAGCAGTTTAAGGGACAAGACCCAGTACTTC.